Shown below are 7 T cell receptor beta chains from a single sample sequenced in a study of OX40 agonist ivuxolimab in advanced cancers. The receptor library was made with the immunoSEQ multiplex PCR assay. TCRdb holds this immuneACCESS table with in-frame rearrangements only. Some clones are missing; in checked studies, unresolved V genes explain under half, and the rest has no known cause. The sample table lists about 27,000 clones, about 81% of them with a count of one. In total, the top ten clones hold about 20% of the sample. The sample was CD4+ or CD8+ T cells sorted from blood, taken in a trial of the OX40 agonist ivuxolimab. These receptors originate from an adult with an advanced solid tumor such as melanoma, head and neck, liver or kidney cancer.

This clone was seen at least ten times. This chain connects TRBV5-6 to TRBJ2-7; D is possibly TRBD1 or TRBD2 (5 bases each). In germline, CDR1 is SGHDT, CDR2 YYEEEE. V shed 4 bases and J shed 2 bases, with 10 bases lying between them. CDR3 length equals 13 residues. The CDR3 loop reads CASSQGTAYEQYF. The CDR3 DNA is TGTGCCAGCAGCCAAGGGACGGCCTACGAGCAGTACTTC.

This chain connects TRBV19 to TRBJ2-7, with 11 bases matching TRBD2. The germline V gene encodes CDR1 LNHDA and CDR2 SQIVND (reference sequence). CDR3 length equals 14 residues. V gave up 5 bases and J gave up 3 bases; unmatched junction bases: 3. CDR3 sequence reads: CASSAGTSGYEQYF. CDR3 DNA sequence: TGTGCCAGTAGTGCGGGGACTAGCGGCTACGAGCAGTACTTC.

The chain joins TRBV15 to TRBJ2-7, with D perhaps TRBD2 (5 bases). This CDR3 contains 15 residues. Germline CDR1 reads LNHNV; CDR2 reads YYDKDF (reference sequence). V shed 1 base and J shed 5 bases, with 15 bases lying between them. In DNA, the CDR3 is TGTGCCACCAGCAGAGGTCTCCGAGACGGGAACGAGCAGTACTTC. It specifies CATSRGLRDGNEQYF.

The chain links TRBV11-3 to TRBJ1-2; perhaps TRBD1 as D (5 bases). The CDR3 contains 14 residues. Germline lookup yields CDR1 SGHNT and CDR2 YENEEA. V lost 5 bases, J lost 4 bases, and 14 bases lay in between. CDR3 sequence reads: CASSVGTEVYGYTF. The CDR3, as DNA: TGTGCCAGCAGCGTCGGGACGGAGGTCTATGGCTACACCTTC.

This clone came up once. The chain couples TRBV27 to TRBJ2-1; a weak D match, TRBD2 (6 bases). CDR3 size: 15 residues. V gave up 2 bases and J gave up 2 bases, with 10 bases separating them. The germline V gene encodes CDR1 MNHEY and CDR2 SMNVEV (reference sequence). The CDR3 protein is CASSLVRETYNEQFF. The CDR3 region has the DNA TGTGCCAGCAGTTTAGTCCGGGAGACCTACAATGAGCAGTTCTTC.

This clone showed up just a few times. For the CDR3, the DNA is TGTGCCAGCAGCCTAGGGACCCAGTACTTC. Translated, it gives CASSLGTQYF. This sequence joins TRBV7-9 and TRBJ2-5; D unclear. Trimming removed 5 bases from V and 7 bases from J, with 5 bases in between. The CDR3 has 10 amino acids. Germline lookup yields CDR1 SEHNR and CDR2 FQNEAQ (reference sequence).

The chain links TRBV28 to TRBJ2-2; D is undetermined. Germline V gene sequence: CDR1 MDHEN, CDR2 SYDVKM. The V gene lost 3 bases and the J gene lost 3 bases, with 11 bases spanning the gap. The CDR3 consists of 15 residues. CDR3 DNA sequence: TGTGCCAGCAGTTTGGGGAATTCGGACACCGGGGAGCTGTTTTTT. This translates into CASSLGNSDTGELFF.